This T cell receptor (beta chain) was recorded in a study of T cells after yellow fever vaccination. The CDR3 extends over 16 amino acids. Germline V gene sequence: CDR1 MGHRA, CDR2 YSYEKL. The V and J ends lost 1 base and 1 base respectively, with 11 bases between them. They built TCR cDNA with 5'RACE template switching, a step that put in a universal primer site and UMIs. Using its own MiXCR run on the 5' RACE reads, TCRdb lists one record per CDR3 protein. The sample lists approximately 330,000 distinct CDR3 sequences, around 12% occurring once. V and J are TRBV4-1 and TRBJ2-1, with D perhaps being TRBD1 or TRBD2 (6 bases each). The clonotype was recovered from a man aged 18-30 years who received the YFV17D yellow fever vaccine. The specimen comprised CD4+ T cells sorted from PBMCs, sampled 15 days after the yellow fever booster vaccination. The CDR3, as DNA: TGCGCCAGCAGCCAAGCAACGGGGGCTTCCTACAATGAGCAGTTCTTC. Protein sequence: CASSQATGASYNEQFF.